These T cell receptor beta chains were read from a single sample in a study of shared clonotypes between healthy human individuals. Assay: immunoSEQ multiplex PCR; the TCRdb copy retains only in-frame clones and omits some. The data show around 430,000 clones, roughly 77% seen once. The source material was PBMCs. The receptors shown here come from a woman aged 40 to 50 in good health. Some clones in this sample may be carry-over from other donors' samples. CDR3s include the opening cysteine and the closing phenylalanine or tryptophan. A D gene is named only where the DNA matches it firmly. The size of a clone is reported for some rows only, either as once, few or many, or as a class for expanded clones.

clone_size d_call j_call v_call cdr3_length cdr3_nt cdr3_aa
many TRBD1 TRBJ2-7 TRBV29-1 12 TGCAGCGTCGACGACAGGGGCGACGAGCAGTACTTC CSVDDRGDEQYF
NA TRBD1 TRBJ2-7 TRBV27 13 TGTGCCACCCGACCGACAGGGGGGGACGAGCAGTACTTC CATRPTGGDEQYF
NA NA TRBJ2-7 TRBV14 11 TGTGCCAGCAGCCATACCTACGAGCAGTACTTC CASSHTYEQYF
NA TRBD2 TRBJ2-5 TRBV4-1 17 TGCGCCAGCAGCTTTGGACTAGCGGGTTTAGTGCAAGAGACCCAGTACTTC CASSFGLAGLVQETQYF
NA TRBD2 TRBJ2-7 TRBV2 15 TGTGCCAGCACTGGACTAGCGGGAGGAAGCGGAGAGCAGTACTTC CASTGLAGGSGEQYF
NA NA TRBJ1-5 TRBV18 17 TGTGCCAGCTCACCACGGGGTCAGGGGTATAGCAATCAGCCCCAGCATTTT CASSPRGQGYSNQPQHF
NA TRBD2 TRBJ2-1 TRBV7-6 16 TGTGCCAGCAGCTTAGCGTCGGCGGGAGGGTACAATGAGCAGTTCTTC CASSLASAGGYNEQFF
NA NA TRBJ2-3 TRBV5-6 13 TGTGCCAGCAGCTTGGCGGGATTAGATACGCAGTATTTT CASSLAGLDTQYF
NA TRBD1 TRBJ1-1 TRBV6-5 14 TGTGCCAGCAGTACCATCCCGGGACAGGGTGAAGCTTTCTTT CASSTIPGQGEAFF
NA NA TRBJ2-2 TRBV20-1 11 TGCAGTGCTACAGGGTCCGGGGAGCTGTTTTTT CSATGSGELFF
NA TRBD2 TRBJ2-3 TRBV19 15 TGTGCCAGTAGTATGACTAGCGGGAGCCTAGATACGCAGTATTTT CASSMTSGSLDTQYF
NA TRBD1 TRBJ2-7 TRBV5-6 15 TGTGCCAGCAGCTTGGGAACAGGGGGAACCTACGAGCAGTACTTC CASSLGTGGTYEQYF
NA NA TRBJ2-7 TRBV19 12 TGTGCCAGTAACCGGGCCCCTGGCGAGCAGTACTTC CASNRAPGEQYF
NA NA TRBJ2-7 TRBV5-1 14 TGCGCCAGCAGCTTGGATGTCGTCTGGGGCGAGCAGTACTTC CASSLDVVWGEQYF
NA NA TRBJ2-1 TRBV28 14 TGTGCCAGCACCGGGTATAGCTCCTACAATGAGCAGTTCTTC CASTGYSSYNEQFF
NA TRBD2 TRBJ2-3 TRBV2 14 TGTGCCAGCAGTGACGGACTAGCGCAGGATACGCAGTATTTT CASSDGLAQDTQYF
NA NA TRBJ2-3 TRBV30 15 TGTGCCTGGAGTGGGTGGGACGGCGGCACAGATACGCAGTATTTT CAWSGWDGGTDTQYF
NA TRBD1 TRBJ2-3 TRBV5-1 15 TGCGCCAGCAGCAAGGACAGGGGGCAGCCAGATACGCAGTATTTT CASSKDRGQPDTQYF
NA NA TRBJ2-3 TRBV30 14 TGTGCCTGGAGTGTACTCACTGGAGGGGATACGCAGTATTTT CAWSVLTGGDTQYF
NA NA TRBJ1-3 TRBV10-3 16 TGTGCCATCAGTGAGTCGACAGGCCTCTCTGGAAACACCATATATTTT CAISESTGLSGNTIYF
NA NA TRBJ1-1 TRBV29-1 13 TGCAGCGTTGTCGCCCAGGGGCTGACTGAAGCTTTCTTT CSVVAQGLTEAFF
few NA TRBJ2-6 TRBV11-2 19 TGTGCCAGCAGCCTCCCCCGGGATAAGGGTACCTCCGGGGCCAACGTCCTGACTTTC CASSLPRDKGTSGANVLTF
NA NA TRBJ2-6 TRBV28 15 TGTGCCAGCAGGGCCCCAGGGACTGGGGCCAACGTCCTGACTTTC CASRAPGTGANVLTF
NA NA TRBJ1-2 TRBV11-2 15 TGTGCCAGCAGCCAACTCCGGGATCCTAACTATGGCTACACCTTC CASSQLRDPNYGYTF
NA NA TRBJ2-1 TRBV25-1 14 TGTGCCAGCCGAAAATTTAGCTCCTACAATGAGCAGTTCTTC CASRKFSSYNEQFF
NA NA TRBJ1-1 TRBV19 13 TGTGCCAGTAGTATATATGGCGGAACTGAAGCTTTCTTT CASSIYGGTEAFF
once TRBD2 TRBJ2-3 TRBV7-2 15 TGTGCCAGCAGCTTAGACGGGAGGGCCGTTGATACGCAGTATTTT CASSLDGRAVDTQYF
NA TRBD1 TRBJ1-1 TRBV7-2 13 TGTGCCAGCAGCTCGACCTACAGGGGAAAAGCTTTCTTT CASSSTYRGKAFF
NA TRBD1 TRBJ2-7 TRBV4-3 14 TGCGCCAGCAGCCCCGACAGGGCCTCCTACGAGCAGTACTTC CASSPDRASYEQYF
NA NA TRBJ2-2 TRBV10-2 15 TGCGCCAGCAGCTGGGACATCCCGAACACCGGGGAGCTGTTTTTT CASSWDIPNTGELFF
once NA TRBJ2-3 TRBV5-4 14 TGTGCCAGCAGCTTGTACGGGGGAGCAGATACGCAGTATTTT CASSLYGGADTQYF
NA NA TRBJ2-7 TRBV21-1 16 TGTGCCAGCAGCAAAGTTCTAAGGCCCCTCTCCTACGAGCAGTACTTC CASSKVLRPLSYEQYF
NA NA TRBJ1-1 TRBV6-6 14 TGTGCCAGCAGCGCCGGCAGCTTGAACACTGAAGCTTTCTTT CASSAGSLNTEAFF
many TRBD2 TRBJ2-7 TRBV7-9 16 TGTGCCAGCAGCTTAGCGGGAGGGCCCACTAGATACGAGCAGTACTTC CASSLAGGPTRYEQYF
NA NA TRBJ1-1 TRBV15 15 TGTGCCACCAGCAGATCAAGGACAGTCAACACTGAAGCTTTCTTT CATSRSRTVNTEAFF
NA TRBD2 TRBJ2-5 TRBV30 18 TGTGCCTGGAGTGTACAGAGGACTAGCGGGAGGGGAGCTGGGACCCAGTACTTC CAWSVQRTSGRGAGTQYF
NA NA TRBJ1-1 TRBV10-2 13 TGCGCCAGCAGTGGGGGGAGGGGCACTGAAGCTTTCTTT CASSGGRGTEAFF
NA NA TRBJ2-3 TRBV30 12 TGTGCCTGGAGTGTAGGGGCAGATACGCAGTATTTT CAWSVGADTQYF
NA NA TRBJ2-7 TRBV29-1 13 TGCAGCGTTGAATTTCAGGGGTCCTACGAGCAGTACTTC CSVEFQGSYEQYF
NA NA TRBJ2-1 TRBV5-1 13 TGCGCCAGCAGCCAGAAACAGGGCTATGAGCAGTTCTTC CASSQKQGYEQFF
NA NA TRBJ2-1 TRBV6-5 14 TGTGCCAGCACCCCGGGTATAACTAACAATGAGCAGTTCTTC CASTPGITNNEQFF
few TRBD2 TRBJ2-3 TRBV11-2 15 TGTGCCAGCAGCCCCTATAGCGGGAGCGGAGATACGCAGTATTTT CASSPYSGSGDTQYF
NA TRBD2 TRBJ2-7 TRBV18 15 TGTGCCAGCTCACTAGCGGGAGTTACCTCCTACGAGCAGTACTTC CASSLAGVTSYEQYF
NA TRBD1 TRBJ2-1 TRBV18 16 TGTGCCAGCTCACCTCGACCGGGACAGGGTTTCAATGAGCAGTTCTTC CASSPRPGQGFNEQFF
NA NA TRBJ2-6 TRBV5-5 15 TGTGCCAGCAGCTTGCCCAGCTCTGGGGCCAACGTCCTGACTTTC CASSLPSSGANVLTF
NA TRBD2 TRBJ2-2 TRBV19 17 TGTGCCAGTAGTACACGACTAGCGGGATTGAACACCGGGGAGCTGTTTTTT CASSTRLAGLNTGELFF
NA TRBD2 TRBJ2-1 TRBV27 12 TGTGCCAGCAGTTTCTCCGGGACTAGTCTGTTCTTC CASSFSGTSLFF
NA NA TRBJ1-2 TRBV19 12 TGTGCCACGATGACAGGCCTTGGCGGCTACACCTTC CATMTGLGGYTF
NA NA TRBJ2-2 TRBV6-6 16 TGTGCCAGCAGTTACCCACAGGGGAGGGGGACCGGGGAGCTGTTTTTT CASSYPQGRGTGELFF
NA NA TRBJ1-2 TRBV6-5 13 TGTGCCAGCAGTTACGGCGACCAGTATGGCTACACCTTC CASSYGDQYGYTF
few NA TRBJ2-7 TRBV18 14 TGTGCCAGCTCGATCCGGGACAAGCCCTACGAGCAGTACTTC CASSIRDKPYEQYF
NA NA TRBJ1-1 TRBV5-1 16 TGCGCCAGCAGCTTGTCCCTAGAATCGAGGGAAAATGAAGCTTTCTTT CASSLSLESRENEAFF
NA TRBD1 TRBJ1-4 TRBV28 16 TGTGCCAGCAGTTCCCAATTCGGGACAGGAGATGAAAAACTGTTTTTT CASSSQFGTGDEKLFF
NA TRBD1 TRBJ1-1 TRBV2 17 TGTGCCAGCAGTAGACAGGGGATTTTCGTTATGAACACTGAAGCTTTCTTT CASSRQGIFVMNTEAFF
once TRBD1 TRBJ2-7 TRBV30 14 TGTGCCTGTAACTCAGGGACAGCCTCCTACGAGCAGTACTTC CACNSGTASYEQYF
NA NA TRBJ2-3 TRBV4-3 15 TGCGCCAGCAGCCAAAGGGCAGGGTGGTCAGATACGCAGTATTTT CASSQRAGWSDTQYF
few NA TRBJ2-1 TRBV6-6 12 TGTGCCAGCAGCCCCTCCGGCAATGAGCAGTTCTTC CASSPSGNEQFF
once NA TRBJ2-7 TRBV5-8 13 TGTGCCAGTAGCCTGAGAGGAACCTACGAGCAGTACTTC CASSLRGTYEQYF
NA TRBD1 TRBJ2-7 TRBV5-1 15 TGCGCCAGCAGCGCTCCCGGGACAGGGCCCTACGAGCAGTACTTC CASSAPGTGPYEQYF